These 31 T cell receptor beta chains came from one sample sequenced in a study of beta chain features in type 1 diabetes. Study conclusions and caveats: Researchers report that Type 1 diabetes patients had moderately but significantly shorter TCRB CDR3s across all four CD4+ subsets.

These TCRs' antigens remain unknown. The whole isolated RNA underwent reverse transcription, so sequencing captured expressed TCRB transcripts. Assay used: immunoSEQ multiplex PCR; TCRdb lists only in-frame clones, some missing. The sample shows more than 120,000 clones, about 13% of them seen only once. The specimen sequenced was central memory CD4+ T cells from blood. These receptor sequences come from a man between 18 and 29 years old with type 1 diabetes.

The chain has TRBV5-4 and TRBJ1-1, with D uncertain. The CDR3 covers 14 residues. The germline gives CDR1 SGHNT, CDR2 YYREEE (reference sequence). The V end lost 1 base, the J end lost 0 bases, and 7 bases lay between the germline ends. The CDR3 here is CASSLWSMNTEAFF. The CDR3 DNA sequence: TGTGCCAGCAGCTTGTGGAGCATGAACACTGAAGCTTTCTTT.

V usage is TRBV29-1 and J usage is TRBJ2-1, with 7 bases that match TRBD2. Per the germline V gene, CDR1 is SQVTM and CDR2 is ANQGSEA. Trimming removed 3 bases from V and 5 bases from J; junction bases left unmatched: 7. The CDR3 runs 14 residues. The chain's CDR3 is CSVDGGEWNNEQFF. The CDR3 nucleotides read TGCAGCGTTGATGGGGGGGAATGGAACAATGAGCAGTTCTTC.

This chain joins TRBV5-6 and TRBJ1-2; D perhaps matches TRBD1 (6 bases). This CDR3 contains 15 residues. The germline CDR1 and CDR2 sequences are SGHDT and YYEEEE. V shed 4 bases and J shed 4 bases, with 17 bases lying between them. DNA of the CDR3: TGTGCCAGCAGCCCGTTCTGGACAGAGTCCTATGGCTACACCTTC. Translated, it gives CASSPFWTESYGYTF.

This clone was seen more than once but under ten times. The CDR3 DNA follows: TGTGCCAGCTCACCACGGCCTCAAGAGACCCAGTACTTC. Amino acids: CASSPRPQETQYF. The chain is built from TRBV18 and TRBJ2-5; unclear D gene. With 1 base removed from V and 2 bases from J, the gap between germline ends came to 5 bases. The CDR3 contains 13 residues. The V gene's germline CDR1 is KGHSH and CDR2 LQKENI. Supplemented by reference TRBV18 and TRBJ2-5, the full variable domain reads NAGVMQNPRHLVRRRGQEARLRCSPMKGHSHVYWYRQLPEEGLKFMVYLQKENIIDESGMPKERFSAEFPKEGPSILRIQQVVRGDSAAYFCASSPRPQETQYFGPGTRLLVL.

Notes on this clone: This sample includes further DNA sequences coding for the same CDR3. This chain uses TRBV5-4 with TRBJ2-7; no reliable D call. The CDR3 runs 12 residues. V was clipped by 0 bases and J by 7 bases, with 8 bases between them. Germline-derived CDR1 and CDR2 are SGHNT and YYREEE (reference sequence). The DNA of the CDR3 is TGTGCCAGCAGCTTGGACGGCCGGGAGCAGTACTTC. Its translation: CASSLDGREQYF.

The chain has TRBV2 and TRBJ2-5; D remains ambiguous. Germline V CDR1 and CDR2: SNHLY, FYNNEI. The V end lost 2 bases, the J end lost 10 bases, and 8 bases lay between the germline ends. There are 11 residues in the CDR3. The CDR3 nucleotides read TGTGCCAGCAGTGAAATACTTAACCAGTACTTC. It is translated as CASSEILNQYF.

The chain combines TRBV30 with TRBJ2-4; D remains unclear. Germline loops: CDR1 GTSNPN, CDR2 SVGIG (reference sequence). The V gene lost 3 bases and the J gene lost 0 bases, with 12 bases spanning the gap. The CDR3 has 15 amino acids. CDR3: CAWSGRAGAKNIQYF. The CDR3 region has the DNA TGTGCCTGGAGCGGACGGGCTGGAGCCAAAAACATTCAGTACTTC.

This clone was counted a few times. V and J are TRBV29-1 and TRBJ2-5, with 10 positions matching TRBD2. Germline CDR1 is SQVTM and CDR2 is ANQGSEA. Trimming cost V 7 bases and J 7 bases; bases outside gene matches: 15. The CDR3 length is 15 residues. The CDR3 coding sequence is TGCAGCGCTGGCCTCTATAGCGGGGGGTATGGGACCCAGTACTTC. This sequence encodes CSAGLYSGGYGTQYF.

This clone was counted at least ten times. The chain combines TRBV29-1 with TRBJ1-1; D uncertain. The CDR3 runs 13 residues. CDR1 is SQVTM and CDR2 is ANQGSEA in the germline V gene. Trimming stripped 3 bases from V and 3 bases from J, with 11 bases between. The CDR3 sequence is CSVERRLDTEAFF. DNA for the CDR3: TGCAGCGTTGAGAGACGGCTGGACACTGAAGCTTTCTTT.

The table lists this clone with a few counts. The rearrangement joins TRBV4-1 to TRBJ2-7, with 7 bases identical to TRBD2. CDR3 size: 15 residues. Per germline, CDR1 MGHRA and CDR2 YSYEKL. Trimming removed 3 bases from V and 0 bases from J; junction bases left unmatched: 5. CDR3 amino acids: CASSQREGYSYEQYF. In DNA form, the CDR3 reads TGCGCCAGCAGCCAGAGGGAGGGGTACTCCTACGAGCAGTACTTC.

The DNA for the CDR3 is TGCGCCAGCAGCCCCCCCGGGATAAAAGGCTCTGAAGCTTTCTTT. Its translation is CASSPPGIKGSEAFF. The V call is TRBV4-1, the J call TRBJ1-1, with no clear D. Germline V CDR1 and CDR2: MGHRA, YSYEKL. Trimming removed 4 bases from V and 6 bases from J, with 18 bases in between. This CDR3 comprises 15 residues.

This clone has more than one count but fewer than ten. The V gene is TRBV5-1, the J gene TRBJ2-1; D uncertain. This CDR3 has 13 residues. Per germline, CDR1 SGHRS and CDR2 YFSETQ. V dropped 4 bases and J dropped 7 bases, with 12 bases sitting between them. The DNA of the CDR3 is TGCGCCAGCAGCCGAGATAACATAAATGAGCAGTTCTTC. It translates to CASSRDNINEQFF. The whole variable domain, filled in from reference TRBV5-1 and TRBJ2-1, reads KAGVTQTPRYLIKTRGQQVTLSCSPISGHRSVSWYQQTPGQGLQFLFEYFSETQRNKGNFPGRFSGRQFSNSRSEMNVSTLELGDSALYLCASSRDNINEQFFGPGTRLTVL.

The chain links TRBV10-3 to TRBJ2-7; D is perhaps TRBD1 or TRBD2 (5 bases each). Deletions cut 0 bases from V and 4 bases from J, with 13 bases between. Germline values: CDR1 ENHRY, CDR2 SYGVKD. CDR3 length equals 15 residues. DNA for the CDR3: TGTGCCATCAGTGAGTCCACTAGGGGCGGTTACGAGCAGTACTTC. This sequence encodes CAISESTRGGYEQYF.

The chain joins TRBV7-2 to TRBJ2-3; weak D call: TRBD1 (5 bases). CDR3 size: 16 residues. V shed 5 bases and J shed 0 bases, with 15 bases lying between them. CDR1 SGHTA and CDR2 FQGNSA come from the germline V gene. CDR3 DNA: TGTGCCAGCAGCCCTGTCCTTAGGACAAGCACAGATACGCAGTATTTT. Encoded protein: CASSPVLRTSTDTQYF.

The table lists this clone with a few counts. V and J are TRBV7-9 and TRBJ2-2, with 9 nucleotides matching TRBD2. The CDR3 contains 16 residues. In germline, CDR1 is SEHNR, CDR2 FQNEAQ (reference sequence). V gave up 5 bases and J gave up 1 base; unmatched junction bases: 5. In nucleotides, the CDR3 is TGTGCCAGCAGCCCCCTGACTAGCGGGAACACCGGGGAGCTGTTTTTT. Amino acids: CASSPLTSGNTGELFF. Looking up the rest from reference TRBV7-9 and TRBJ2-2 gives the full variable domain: DTGVSQNPRHKITKRGQNVTFRCDPISEHNRLYWYRQTLGQGPEFLTYFQNEAQLEKSRLLSDRFSAERPKGSFSTLEIQRTEQGDSAMYLCASSPLTSGNTGELFFGEGSRLTVL.

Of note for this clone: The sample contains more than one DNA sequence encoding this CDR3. The CDR3 DNA reads as TGCGCCAGCAGCTTGGAAGCAGGGAACTATGGCTACACCTTC. This gives the protein CASSLEAGNYGYTF. The chain uses TRBV5-1 and TRBJ1-2, with TRBD1 as a possible D gene (5 bases). V lost 0 bases to trimming and J lost 2 bases, with 8 bases between them. Germline lookup yields CDR1 SGHRS and CDR2 YFSETQ. This CDR3 comprises 14 residues.

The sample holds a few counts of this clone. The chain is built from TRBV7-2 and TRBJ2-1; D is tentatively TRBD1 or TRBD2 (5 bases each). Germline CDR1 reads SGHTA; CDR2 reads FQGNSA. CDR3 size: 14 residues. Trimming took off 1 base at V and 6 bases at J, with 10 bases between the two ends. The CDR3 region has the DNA TGTGCCAGCAGCTTAGGGGGGTCTGGCAATGAGCAGTTCTTC. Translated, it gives CASSLGGSGNEQFF.

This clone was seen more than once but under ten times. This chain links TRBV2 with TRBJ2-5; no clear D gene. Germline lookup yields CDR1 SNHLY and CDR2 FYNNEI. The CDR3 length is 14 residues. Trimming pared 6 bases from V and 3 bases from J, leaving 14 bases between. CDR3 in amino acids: CASRYNPTEETQYF. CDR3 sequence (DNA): TGTGCCAGCAGGTATAACCCCACAGAAGAGACCCAGTACTTC.

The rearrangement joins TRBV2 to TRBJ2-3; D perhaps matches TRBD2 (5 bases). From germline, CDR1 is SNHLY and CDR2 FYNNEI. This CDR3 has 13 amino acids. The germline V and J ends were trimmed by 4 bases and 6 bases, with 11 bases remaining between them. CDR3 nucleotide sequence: TGTGCCAGCAGTGCGACTAACGACGATACGCAGTATTTT. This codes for CASSATNDDTQYF.

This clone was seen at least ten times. Here the CDR3 DNA reads TGTGCCAGCAGCGGTGGGTCGGGGTACAATGAGCAGTTCTTC. It codes for CASSGGSGYNEQFF. This chain joins TRBV7-9 and TRBJ2-1, with a possible D match to TRBD2 (5 bases). The CDR3 loop spans 14 amino acids. V lost 5 bases and J lost 4, with 12 bases in between. Germline CDR1 and CDR2: SEHNR and FQNEAQ (reference sequence).

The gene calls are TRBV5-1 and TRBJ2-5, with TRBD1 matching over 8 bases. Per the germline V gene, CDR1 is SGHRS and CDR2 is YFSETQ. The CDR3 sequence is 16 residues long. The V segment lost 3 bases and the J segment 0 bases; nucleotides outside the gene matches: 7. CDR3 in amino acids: CASSWGTGSYQETQYF. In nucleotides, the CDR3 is TGCGCCAGCAGCTGGGGGACAGGCTCTTACCAAGAGACCCAGTACTTC.

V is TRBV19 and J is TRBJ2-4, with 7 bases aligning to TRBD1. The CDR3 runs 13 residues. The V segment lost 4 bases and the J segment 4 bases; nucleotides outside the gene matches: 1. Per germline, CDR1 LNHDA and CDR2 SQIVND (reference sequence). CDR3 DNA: TGTGCCAGTAGTACGGGACAGAAAAACATTCAGTACTTC. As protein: CASSTGQKNIQYF.

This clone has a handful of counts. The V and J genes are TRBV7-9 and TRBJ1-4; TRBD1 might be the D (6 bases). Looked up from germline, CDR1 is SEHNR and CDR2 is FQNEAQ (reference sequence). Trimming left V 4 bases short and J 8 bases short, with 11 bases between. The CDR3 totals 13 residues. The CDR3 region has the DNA TGTGCCAGCAGCTCTCCCGGGACAGAAAAACTGTTTTTT. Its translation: CASSSPGTEKLFF.

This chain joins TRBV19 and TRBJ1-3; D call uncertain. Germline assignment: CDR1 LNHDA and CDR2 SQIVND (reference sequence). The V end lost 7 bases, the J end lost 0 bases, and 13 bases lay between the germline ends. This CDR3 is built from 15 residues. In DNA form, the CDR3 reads TGTGCCAGTACCGCGGGGTTTTCCTCTGGAAACACCATATATTTT. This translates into CASTAGFSSGNTIYF.

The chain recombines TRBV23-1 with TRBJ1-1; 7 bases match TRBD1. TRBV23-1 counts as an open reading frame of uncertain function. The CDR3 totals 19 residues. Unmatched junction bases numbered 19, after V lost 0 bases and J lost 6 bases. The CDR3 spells CASSQSYLRDSTGSPEAFF. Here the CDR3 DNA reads TGCGCCAGCAGTCAATCATACCTGCGGGACAGTACAGGGAGCCCTGAAGCTTTCTTT.

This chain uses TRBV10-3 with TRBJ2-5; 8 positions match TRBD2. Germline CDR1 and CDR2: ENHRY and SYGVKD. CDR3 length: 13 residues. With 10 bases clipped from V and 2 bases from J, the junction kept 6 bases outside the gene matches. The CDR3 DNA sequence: TGTGCCACCTTAGCGGGGCATCAAGAGACCCAGTACTTC. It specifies CATLAGHQETQYF.

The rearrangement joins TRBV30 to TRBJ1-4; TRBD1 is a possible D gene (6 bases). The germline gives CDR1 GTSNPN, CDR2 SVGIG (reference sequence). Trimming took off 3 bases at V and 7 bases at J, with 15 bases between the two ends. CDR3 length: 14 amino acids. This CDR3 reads CAWRKPGGGEKLFF. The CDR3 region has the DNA TGTGCCTGGAGGAAACCAGGAGGGGGTGAAAAACTGTTTTTT. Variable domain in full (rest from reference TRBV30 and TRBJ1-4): SQTIHQWPATLVQPVGSPLSLECTVEGTSNPNLYWYRQAAGRGLQLLFYSVGIGQISSEVPQNLSASRPQDRQFILSSKKLLLSDSGFYLCAWRKPGGGEKLFFGSGTQLSVL.

In DNA, the CDR3 is TGTGCCAGCAGTTTGTTCTTGAATTCACCCCTCCACTTT. Translation gives CASSLFLNSPLHF. The J gene is TRBJ1-6, the V gene TRBV28; D call uncertain. Germline assignment: CDR1 MDHEN and CDR2 SYDVKM. Trimming pared 3 bases from V and 7 bases from J, leaving 7 bases between. CDR3 length: 13 amino acids.

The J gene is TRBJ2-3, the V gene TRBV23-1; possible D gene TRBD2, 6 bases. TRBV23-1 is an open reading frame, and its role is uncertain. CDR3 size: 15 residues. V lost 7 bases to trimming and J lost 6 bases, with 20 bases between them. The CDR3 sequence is CASIASAPLSDTQYF. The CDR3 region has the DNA TGCGCCAGCATTGCTAGCGCCCCTCTGTCGGATACGCAGTATTTT.

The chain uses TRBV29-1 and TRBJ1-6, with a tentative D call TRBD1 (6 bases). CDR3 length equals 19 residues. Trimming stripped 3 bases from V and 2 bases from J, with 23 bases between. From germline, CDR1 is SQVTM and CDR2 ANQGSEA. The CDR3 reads CSVEDDDGGQVTYNSPLHF. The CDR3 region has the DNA TGCAGCGTTGAGGACGACGACGGGGGGCAGGTGACCTATAATTCACCCCTCCACTTT.

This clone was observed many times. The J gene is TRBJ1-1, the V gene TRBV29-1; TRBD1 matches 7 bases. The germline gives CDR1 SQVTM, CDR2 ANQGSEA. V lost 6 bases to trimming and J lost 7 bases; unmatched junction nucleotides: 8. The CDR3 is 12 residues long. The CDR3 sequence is CSVAPGQDEAFF. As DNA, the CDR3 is TGCAGCGTCGCGCCTGGACAGGATGAAGCTTTCTTT.